This record concerns one T cell receptor beta chain sequence. Antigen specificity is unknown. The sample is drawn from a study of cytomegalovirus exposure and HLA in healthy donors. Points from the study as a whole: Among TCR sequences, most were rare, though some public TCRs appeared in many donors. The classifier, whose performance was assessed in both the original and validation cohorts, reportedly diagnosed cytomegalovirus status with high specificity and sensitivity. Among TCR beta chains, those listed as cytomegalovirus-associated numbered approximately 150.

Separation from the 666-subject first cohort characterized the roughly 130-subject validation cohort, to which the donors belonged. The CDR3 length is 14 residues. Between the trimmed V and J ends, which lost 0 bases and 5 bases, there was a span of 7 bases. The V gene's germline CDR1 is MNHEY and CDR2 SVGAGI. Assay: immunoSEQ multiplex PCR; the TCRdb copy retains only in-frame clones and omits some. The table lists around 150,000 clones, 75% to 90% of them singletons. Sequencing used PBMCs. This rearrangement joins TRBV6-5 to TRBJ2-2, with D possibly TRBD2 on 5 matching bases. The TCR originated in a young woman in good health and CMV-seronegative. The chain's CDR3 is CASSYSGGTGELFF. DNA for the CDR3: TGTGCCAGCAGTTACTCGGGCGGGACCGGGGAGCTGTTTTTT.